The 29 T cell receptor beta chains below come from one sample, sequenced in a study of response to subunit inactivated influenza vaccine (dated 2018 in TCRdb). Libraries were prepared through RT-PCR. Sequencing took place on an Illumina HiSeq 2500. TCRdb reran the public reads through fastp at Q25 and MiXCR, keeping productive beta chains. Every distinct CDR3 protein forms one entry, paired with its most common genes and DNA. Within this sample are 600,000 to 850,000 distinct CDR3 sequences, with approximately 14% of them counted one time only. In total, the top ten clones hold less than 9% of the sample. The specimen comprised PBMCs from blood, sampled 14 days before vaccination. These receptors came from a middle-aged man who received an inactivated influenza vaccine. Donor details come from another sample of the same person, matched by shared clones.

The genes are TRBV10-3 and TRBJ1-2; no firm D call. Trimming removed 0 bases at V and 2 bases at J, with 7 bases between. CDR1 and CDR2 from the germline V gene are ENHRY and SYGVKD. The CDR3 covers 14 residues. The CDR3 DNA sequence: TGTGCCATCAGTGAGTCTGGCGGAAACTATGGCTACACCTTC. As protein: CAISESGGNYGYTF.

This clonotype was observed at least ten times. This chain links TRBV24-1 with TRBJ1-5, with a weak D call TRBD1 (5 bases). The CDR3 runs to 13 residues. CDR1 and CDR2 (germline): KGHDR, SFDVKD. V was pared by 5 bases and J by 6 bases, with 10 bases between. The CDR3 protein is CATSAGGVQPQHF. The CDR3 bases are TGTGCCACCAGTGCTGGGGGGGTTCAGCCCCAGCATTTT.

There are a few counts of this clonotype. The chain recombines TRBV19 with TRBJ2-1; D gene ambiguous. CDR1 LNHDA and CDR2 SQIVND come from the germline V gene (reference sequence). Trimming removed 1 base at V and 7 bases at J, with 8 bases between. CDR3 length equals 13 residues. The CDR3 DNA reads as TGTGCCAGTAGTATAGGGGATAATAATGAGCAGTTCTTC. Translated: CASSIGDNNEQFF. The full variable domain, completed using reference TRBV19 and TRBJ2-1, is DGGITQSPKYLFRKEGQNVTLSCEQNLNHDAMYWYRQDPGQGLRLIYYSQIVNDFQKGDIAEGYSVSREKKESFPLTVTSAQKNPTAFYLCASSIGDNNEQFFGPGTRLTVL.

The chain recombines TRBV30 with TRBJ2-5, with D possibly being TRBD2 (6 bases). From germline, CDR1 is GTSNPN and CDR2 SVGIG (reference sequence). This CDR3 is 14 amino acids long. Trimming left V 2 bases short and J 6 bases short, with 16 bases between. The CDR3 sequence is CAWSLPGLTKTQYF. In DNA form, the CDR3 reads TGTGCCTGGAGTCTTCCGGGACTTACGAAGACCCAGTACTTC.

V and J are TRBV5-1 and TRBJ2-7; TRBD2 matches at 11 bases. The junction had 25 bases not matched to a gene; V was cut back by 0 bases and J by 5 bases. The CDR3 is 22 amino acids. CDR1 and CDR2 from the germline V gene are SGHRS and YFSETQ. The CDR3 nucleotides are TGCGCCAGCAGCTTGGTTGCGACAGCGAAACTTCCGACTAGCGGGAAGGGCGACGAGCAGTACTTC. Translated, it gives CASSLVATAKLPTSGKGDEQYF.

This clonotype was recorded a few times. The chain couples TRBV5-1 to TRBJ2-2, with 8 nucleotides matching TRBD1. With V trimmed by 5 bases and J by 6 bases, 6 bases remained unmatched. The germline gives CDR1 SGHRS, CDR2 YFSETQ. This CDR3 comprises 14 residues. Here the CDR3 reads CASRTQGEAGELFF. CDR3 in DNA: TGCGCCAGCAGAACACAGGGGGAGGCCGGGGAGCTGTTTTTT. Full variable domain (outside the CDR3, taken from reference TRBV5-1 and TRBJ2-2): KAGVTQTPRYLIKTRGQQVTLSCSPISGHRSVSWYQQTPGQGLQFLFEYFSETQRNKGNFPGRFSGRQFSNSRSEMNVSTLELGDSALYLCASRTQGEAGELFFGEGSRLTVL.

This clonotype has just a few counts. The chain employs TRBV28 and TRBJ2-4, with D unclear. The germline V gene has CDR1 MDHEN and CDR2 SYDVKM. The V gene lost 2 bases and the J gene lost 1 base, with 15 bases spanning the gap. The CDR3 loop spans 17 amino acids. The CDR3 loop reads CASSLGQFLAAKNIQYF. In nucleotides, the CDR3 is TGTGCCAGCAGTTTAGGGCAGTTCCTTGCCGCCAAAAACATTCAGTACTTC.

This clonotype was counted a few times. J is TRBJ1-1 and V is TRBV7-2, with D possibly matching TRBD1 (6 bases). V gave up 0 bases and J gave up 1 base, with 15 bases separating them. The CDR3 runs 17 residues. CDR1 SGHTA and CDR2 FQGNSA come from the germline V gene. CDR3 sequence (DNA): TGTGCCAGCAGCTTAGCGGCGGCAGGGGCCTCGAACACTGAAGCTTTCTTT. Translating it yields CASSLAAAGASNTEAFF.

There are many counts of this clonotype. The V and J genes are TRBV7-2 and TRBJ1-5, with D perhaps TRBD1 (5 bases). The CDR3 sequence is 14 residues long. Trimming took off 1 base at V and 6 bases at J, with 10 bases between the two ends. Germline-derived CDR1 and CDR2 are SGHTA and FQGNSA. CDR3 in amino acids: CASSLGGRGQPQHF. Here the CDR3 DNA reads TGTGCCAGCAGCTTAGGGGGTAGGGGTCAGCCCCAGCATTTT.

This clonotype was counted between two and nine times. The CDR3 is CASSYSPLEGAFSQPQHF. CDR3 DNA: TGTGCCAGCAGTTACAGCCCTTTGGAGGGGGCCTTTAGTCAGCCCCAGCATTTT. The genes are TRBV6-2 or TRBV6-3 and TRBJ1-5; the match to TRBD1 covers 7 bases. The CDR3 is 18 residues long. The ends lost 2 bases at V and 6 bases at J; junction bases unmatched: 16. Looked up from germline, CDR1 is MNHEY and CDR2 is SVGEGT.

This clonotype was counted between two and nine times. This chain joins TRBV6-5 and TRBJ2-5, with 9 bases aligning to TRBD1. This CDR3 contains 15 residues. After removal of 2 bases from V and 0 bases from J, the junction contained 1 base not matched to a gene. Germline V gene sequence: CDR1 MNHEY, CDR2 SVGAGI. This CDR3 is CASSYGQGYQETQYF. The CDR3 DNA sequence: TGTGCCAGCAGTTACGGACAGGGGTACCAAGAGACCCAGTACTTC.

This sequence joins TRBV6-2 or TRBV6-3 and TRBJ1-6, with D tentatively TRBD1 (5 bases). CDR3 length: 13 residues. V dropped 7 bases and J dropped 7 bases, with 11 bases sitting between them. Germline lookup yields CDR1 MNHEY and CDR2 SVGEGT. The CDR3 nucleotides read TGTGCCAGCAATAGGGGAGAGAATTCACCCCTCCACTTT. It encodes CASNRGENSPLHF.

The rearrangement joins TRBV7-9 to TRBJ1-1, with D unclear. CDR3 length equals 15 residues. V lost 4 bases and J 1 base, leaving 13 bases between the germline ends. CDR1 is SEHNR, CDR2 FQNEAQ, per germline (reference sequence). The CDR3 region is CASSSVSGGNTEAFF. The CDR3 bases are TGTGCCAGCAGCTCCGTCTCGGGTGGGAACACTGAAGCTTTCTTT.

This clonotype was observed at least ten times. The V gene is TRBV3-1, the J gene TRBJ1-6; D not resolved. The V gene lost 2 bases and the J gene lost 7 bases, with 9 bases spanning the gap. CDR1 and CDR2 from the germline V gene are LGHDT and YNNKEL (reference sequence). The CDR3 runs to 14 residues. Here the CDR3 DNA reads TGTGCCAGCAGCCAAAGAAGGGTAAATTCACCCCTCCACTTT. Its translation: CASSQRRVNSPLHF.

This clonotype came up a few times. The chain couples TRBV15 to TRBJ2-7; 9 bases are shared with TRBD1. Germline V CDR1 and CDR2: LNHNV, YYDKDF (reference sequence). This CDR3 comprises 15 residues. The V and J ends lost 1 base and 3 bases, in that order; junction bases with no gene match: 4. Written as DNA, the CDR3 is TGTGCCACCAGCAGAGCTGACAGGGGGGGCTACGAGCAGTACTTC. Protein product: CATSRADRGGYEQYF.

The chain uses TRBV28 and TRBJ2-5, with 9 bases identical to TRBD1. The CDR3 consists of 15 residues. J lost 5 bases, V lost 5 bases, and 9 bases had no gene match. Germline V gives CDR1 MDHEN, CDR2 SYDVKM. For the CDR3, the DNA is TGTGCCAGCAGTCCCCTCGGGGACAGGGAGGAGACCCAGTACTTC. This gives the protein CASSPLGDREETQYF.

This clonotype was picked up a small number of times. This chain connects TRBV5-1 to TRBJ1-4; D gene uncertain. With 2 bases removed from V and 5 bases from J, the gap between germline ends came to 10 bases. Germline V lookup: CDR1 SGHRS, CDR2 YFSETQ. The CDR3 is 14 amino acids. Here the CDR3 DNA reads TGCGCCAGCAGCTTTGAAGGGCGGAATGAAAAACTGTTTTTT. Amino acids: CASSFEGRNEKLFF.

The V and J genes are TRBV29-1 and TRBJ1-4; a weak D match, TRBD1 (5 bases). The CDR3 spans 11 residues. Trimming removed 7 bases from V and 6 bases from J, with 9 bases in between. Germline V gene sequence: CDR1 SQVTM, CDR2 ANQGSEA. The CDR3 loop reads CSARGDEKLFF. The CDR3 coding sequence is TGCAGCGCTCGGGGGGATGAAAAACTGTTTTTT.

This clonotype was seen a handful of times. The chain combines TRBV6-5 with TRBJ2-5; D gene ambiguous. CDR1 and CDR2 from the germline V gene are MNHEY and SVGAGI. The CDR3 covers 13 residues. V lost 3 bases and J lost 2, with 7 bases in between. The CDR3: CASSYLGQETQYF. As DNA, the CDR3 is TGTGCCAGCAGTTATTTGGGACAAGAGACCCAGTACTTC.

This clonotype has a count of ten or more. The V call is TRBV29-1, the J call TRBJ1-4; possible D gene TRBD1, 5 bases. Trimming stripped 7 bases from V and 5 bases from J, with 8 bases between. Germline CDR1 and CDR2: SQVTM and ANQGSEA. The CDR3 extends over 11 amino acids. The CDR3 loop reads CSARGNEKLFF. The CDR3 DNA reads TGCAGCGCCCGGGGGAATGAAAAACTGTTTTTT.

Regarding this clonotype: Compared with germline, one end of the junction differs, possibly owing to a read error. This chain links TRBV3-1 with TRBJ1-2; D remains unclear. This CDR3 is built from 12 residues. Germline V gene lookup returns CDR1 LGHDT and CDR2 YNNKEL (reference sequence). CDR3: CASSELIPGLIF. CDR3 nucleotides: TGTGCCAGCAGCGAACTTATACCGGGATTGATCTTC.

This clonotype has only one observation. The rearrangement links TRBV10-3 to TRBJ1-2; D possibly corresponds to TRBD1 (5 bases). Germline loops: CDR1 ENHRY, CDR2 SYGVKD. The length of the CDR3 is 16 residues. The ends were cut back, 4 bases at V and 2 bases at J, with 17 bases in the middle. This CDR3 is CAISGVTPGDNYGYTF. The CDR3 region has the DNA TGTGCCATCAGTGGAGTCACCCCTGGGGACAACTATGGCTACACCTTC.

CDR3 amino acids: CAISRTGGRSTDTQYF. CDR3 bases: TGTGCCATCAGTCGAACGGGAGGGCGTTCAACAGATACGCAGTATTTT. The V gene is TRBV10-3, the J gene TRBJ2-3, with 8 positions matching TRBD2. V was clipped by 5 bases and J by 3 bases; unmatched bases: 10. CDR1 and CDR2 from the germline V gene are ENHRY and SYGVKD. The CDR3 totals 16 residues.

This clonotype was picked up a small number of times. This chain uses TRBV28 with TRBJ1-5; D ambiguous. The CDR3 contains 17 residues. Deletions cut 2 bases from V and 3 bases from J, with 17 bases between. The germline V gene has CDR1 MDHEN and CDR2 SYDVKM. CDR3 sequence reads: CASSLEGAGEVNQPQHF. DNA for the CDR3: TGTGCCAGCAGTTTAGAGGGCGCGGGTGAAGTCAATCAGCCCCAGCATTTT.

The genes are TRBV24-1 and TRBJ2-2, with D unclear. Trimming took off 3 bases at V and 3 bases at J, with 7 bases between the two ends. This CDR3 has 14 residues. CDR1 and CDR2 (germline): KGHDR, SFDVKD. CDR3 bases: TGTGCCACCAGTGATGCTAGGTACACCGGGGAGCTGTTTTTT. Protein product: CATSDARYTGELFF.

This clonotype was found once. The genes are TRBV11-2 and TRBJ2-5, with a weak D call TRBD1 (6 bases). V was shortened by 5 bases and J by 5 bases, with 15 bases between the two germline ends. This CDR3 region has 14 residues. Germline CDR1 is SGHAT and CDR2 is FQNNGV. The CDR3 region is CASSTLRGGETQYF. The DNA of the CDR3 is TGTGCCAGCAGCACCCTCAGGGGCGGCGAGACCCAGTACTTC.

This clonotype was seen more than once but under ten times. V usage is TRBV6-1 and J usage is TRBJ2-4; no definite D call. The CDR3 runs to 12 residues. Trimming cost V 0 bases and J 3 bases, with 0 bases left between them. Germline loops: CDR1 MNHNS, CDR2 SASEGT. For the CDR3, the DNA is TGTGCCAGCAGTGAAGCCAAAAACATTCAGTACTTC. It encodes CASSEAKNIQYF.

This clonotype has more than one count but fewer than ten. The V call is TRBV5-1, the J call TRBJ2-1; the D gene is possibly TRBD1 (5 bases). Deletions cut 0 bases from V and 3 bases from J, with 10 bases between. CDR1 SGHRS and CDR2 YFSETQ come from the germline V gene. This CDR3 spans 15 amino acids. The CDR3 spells CASSLDQGGYNEQFF. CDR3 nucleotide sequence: TGCGCCAGCAGCTTGGACCAGGGTGGCTACAATGAGCAGTTCTTC.

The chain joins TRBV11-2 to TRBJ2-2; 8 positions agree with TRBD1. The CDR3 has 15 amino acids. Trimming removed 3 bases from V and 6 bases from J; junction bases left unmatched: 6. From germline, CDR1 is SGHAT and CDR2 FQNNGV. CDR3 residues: CASSFTRQGSGELFF. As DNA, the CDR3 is TGTGCCAGCAGCTTCACTCGACAGGGGTCCGGGGAGCTGTTTTTT.